This passage covers 2 T cell receptor beta chains from one sample sequenced in a study of blood T cell repertoires in COVID-19. Some clones are missing from TCRdb's copy, which holds only in-frame ones; the method was immunoSEQ multiplex PCR. The table shows approximately 280,000 clones, with 85% occurring only once. Material for sequencing was PBMCs or T cells enriched from blood (not recorded which). These receptors were obtained from a woman between 45 and 65 years old who had recovered from COVID-19.

V usage is TRBV28 and J usage is TRBJ1-4; 9 bases match TRBD1. The trim removed 5 bases at V and 3 bases at J, leaving 4 bases unmatched. The CDR3 totals 15 residues. The germline CDR1 and CDR2 sequences are MDHEN and SYDVKM. This CDR3 reads CASSPRDRANEKLFF. The CDR3 DNA is TGTGCCAGCAGTCCCCGGGACAGGGCTAATGAAAAACTGTTTTTT.

This sequence joins TRBV5-6 and TRBJ1-3; TRBD1 is a possible D gene (6 bases). Trimming took 3 bases from V and 1 from J, leaving 11 bases between them. The CDR3 totals 15 residues. The germline V gene encodes CDR1 SGHDT and CDR2 YYEEEE. The CDR3 DNA sequence: TGTGCCAGCAGCTCACAACAGGGATCTGGAAACACCATATATTTT. This sequence encodes CASSSQQGSGNTIYF.